This TCR beta chain was observed in a study of CD8+CD57+ T cells in acquired aplastic anemia (dated by TCRdb to the late 2010s). Regarding the complete study: DNA extracted from sorted CD4+ and CD8+ cells had a mean of approximately 3.3 ug, with a range of roughly 0.18 to 27.4 ug. For healthy donor samples, the average read count was about 10 million for CD4+ cells and 11 million to 13 million for CD8+ cells. Broader findings and caveats from the paper: Approximately 31 CD8+ CDR3 sequences were found in both patients and controls but appeared to be highly expressed in patients and within the immunodominant clones of the patients. Patients and healthy controls showed no significant difference in CD8+ Simpson's diversity (P=0.060).

A distance of 16 bases separates the germline ends of V and J, which lose 3 bases and 8 bases respectively. The CDR3 runs 14 residues from the cysteine to the phenylalanine. Just CDR3 DNA is preserved here, 42 bases in frame from base 1. For CDR1 and CDR2, the germline V gene (reference sequence) lists LNHDA and SQIVND. The study deep-sequenced TCR repertoires of sorted CD4+ and CD8+ blood T cells from severe aplastic anemia patients and healthy subjects. Ficoll-Paque density gradient centrifugation was used to isolate peripheral blood mononuclear cells. CD4+ and CD8+ T cells were sorted by FACS or magnetic beads before DNA extraction. TCR beta VDJ combination and CDR3 sequence profiling used genomic DNA as the template. An Illumina HiSeq 2000 was the platform used for TCR repertoire sequencing. The original methods were these. TRBV/TRBJ rearrangement plots, CDR3 size and DJ length profiles, and Simpson's diversity index were used to assess repertoires. Whichever DNA sequence was most abundant in the deep sequencing data was defined as the immunodominant clone. CDR3 amino acid sequences were checked for sharing across subjects and were also compared against the VDJdb database and published repertoires. The public reads were run again by TCRdb, first through fastp at Q25 and then through MiXCR, and only productive beta chains were kept. A single entry per CDR3 protein holds the most common genes and DNA from its merged rows. The V and J calls were determined by TCRdb, not by the authors. Counted in this sample were under 75,000 distinct CDR3 sequences; roughly 50% of them appeared once. Approximately 8.3% of the sample belongs to the ten largest clones.

As for this clonotype: Its recognized antigen is unknown. No base quality values were provided; no much bigger clone lies one nucleotide off.

The chain was built from TRBV19 and TRBJ1-2, with a weak D call of TRBD1 (5 bases match). Material for sequencing was sorted CD4+, CD8+, or CD8+CD57+ T cells (not recorded which) from PBMCs. The receptor comes from a human donor in good health, serving as a control. The sequence in DNA is TGTGCCAGTAGTATGAGTTCAGGGTTCGGAGGCTACACCTTC. Translation gives CASSMSSGFGGYTF.